This TCR beta chain was documented in a study of early T cells in non-severe SARS-CoV-2 infection. This CDR3 has 14 amino acids. The V segment lost 6 bases and the J segment 1 base; nucleotides outside the gene matches: 6. Germline CDR1 is SQVTM and CDR2 is ANQGSEA. In its sample, this clonotype was seen a few times. Each single cDNA molecule received a unique molecular identifier. TCRdb called the 5' RACE reads again in MiXCR, with one record for every CDR3 protein. The table shows roughly 20,000 distinct CDR3 sequences, with approximately 4.3% occurring only once. This TCR derives from an adult who was a healthcare worker with PCR-confirmed SARS-CoV-2 infection or an uninfected control (not recorded which). The rearrangement links TRBV29-1 to TRBJ2-1; TRBD1 agrees at 7 bases. The sequenced sample consisted of whole blood. CDR3 region: CSVKQGSSYNEQFF. The CDR3 DNA sequence: TGCAGCGTGAAACAGGGGAGTTCCTACAATGAGCAGTTCTTC.